This TCR beta chain was profiled in a study of blood T cell repertoires in COVID-19. Study summary: Nucleic acid was either cDNA or gDNA, and it came from T cells, B-cell-depleted T cells, or PBMCs.

This clone was seen only once. The table came from immunoSEQ multiplex PCR; TCRdb's copy has only in-frame clones and leaves some out. The sample includes approximately 200,000 clones, around 87% of them seen just once. The V gene lost 5 bases and the J gene lost 0 bases, with 14 bases spanning the gap. Germline V CDR1 and CDR2: SNHLY, FYNNEI. The CDR3 extends over 16 amino acids. The chain recombines TRBV2 with TRBJ1-5, with a tentative D call TRBD1 (6 bases). Sequencing was performed on PBMCs or T cells enriched from blood (not recorded which). This TCR was recovered from a man aged 25 to 45 in a cohort exposed to, infected with or recovered from COVID-19 (not recorded which). In nucleotides, the CDR3 is TGTGCCAGCAGTCTACTACAGGGAGTTAGCAATCAGCCCCAGCATTTT. Its protein product is CASSLLQGVSNQPQHF.